One and the same sample provided the 11 T cell receptor beta chains below, sequenced in a study of T-cell reconstitution after alpha-beta-depleted transplantation in children. The authors prepared the TCRbeta library with unique molecular identifiers. TCRdb re-called the PCR reads with MiXCR, one entry per CDR3 protein. Among about 580,000 distinct CDR3 sequences listed, roughly 23% were seen once. This material consisted of PBMCs, mostly from graft donor cells, taken 360 days after TCRalphabeta/CD19-depleted stem cell transplant. Every receptor here comes from a boy under three years old who had a stem cell transplant for acute myeloid leukemia, so the T cells may come from the graft donor.

This clonotype was seen many times. V usage is TRBV12-3 or TRBV12-4 and J usage is TRBJ1-2; D not certain. The CDR3 is 13 amino acids. Trimming removed 3 bases at V and 2 bases at J, with 7 bases between. Here the CDR3 reads CASSLTRNYGYTF. The CDR3 region has the DNA TGTGCCAGCAGTTTGACAAGGAACTATGGCTACACCTTC.

This chain links TRBV3-1 with TRBJ1-5; D uncertain. CDR3 length: 15 residues. V was cut by 0 bases and J by 3 bases, with 9 bases left in between. The germline CDR1 and CDR2 sequences are LGHDT and YNNKEL (reference sequence). Written as DNA, the CDR3 is TGTGCCAGCAGCCAAGACGGGCAGACCAATCAGCCCCAGCATTTT. Translation: CASSQDGQTNQPQHF.

The CDR3 region has the DNA TGTGCCAGCAGCCTTACCCCCCGCTCCTACGAGCAGTACGTC. As protein: CASSLTPRSYEQYV. This chain connects TRBV28 to TRBJ2-7; D unresolved. This CDR3 comprises 14 residues. Germline CDR1 is MDHEN and CDR2 is SYDVKM. V was cut by 6 bases and J by 0 bases, with 12 bases left in between.

This clonotype has ten or more counts. The V gene is TRBV6-5, the J gene TRBJ2-3, with no clear D. Germline V gene sequence: CDR1 MNHEY, CDR2 SVGAGI. The CDR3 totals 13 residues. Trimming removed 2 bases at V and 4 bases at J, with 7 bases between. In DNA form, the CDR3 reads TGTGCCAGCAGTTACGGTTTCCCAGATACGCAGTATTTT. Encoded protein: CASSYGFPDTQYF.

This clonotype was seen repeatedly, ten times or more. This chain connects TRBV6-5 to TRBJ1-2, with 9 bases fitting TRBD1. The CDR3 is made up of 15 amino acids. V lost 2 bases, J lost 8 bases, and 9 bases stayed unmatched. Germline lookup yields CDR1 MNHEY and CDR2 SVGAGI. The CDR3 nucleotides read TGTGCCAGCAGTTACGGGCCCGGGACAGGGAACGGCTACACCTTC. Translated, it gives CASSYGPGTGNGYTF.

The chain joins TRBV6-5 to TRBJ2-1, with 7 bases matching TRBD2. The CDR3 loop spans 14 amino acids. The germline CDR1 and CDR2 sequences are MNHEY and SVGAGI. With 2 bases clipped from V and 4 bases from J, the junction kept 2 bases outside the gene matches. CDR3 nucleotide sequence: TGTGCCAGCAGTTACAGGCGGGGGTACAATGAGCAGTTCTTC. Amino acid sequence: CASSYRRGYNEQFF.

This chain uses TRBV28 with TRBJ2-7, with D hard to call. Trimming removed 6 bases at V and 2 bases at J, with 17 bases between. CDR3 length: 15 amino acids. The V gene's germline CDR1 is MDHEN and CDR2 SYDVKM. CDR3 sequence (DNA): TGTGCCAGCAGCAGGAACAGAGGCTTGACCTACGAGCAGTACTTC. Its protein product is CASSRNRGLTYEQYF. The full variable domain, in which reference TRBV28 and TRBJ2-7 provide the parts outside the CDR3, is DVKVTQSSRYLVKRTGEKVFLECVQDMDHENMFWYRQDPGLGLRLIYFSYDVKMKEKGDIPEGYSVSREKKERFSLILESASTNQTSMYLCASSRNRGLTYEQYFGPGTRLTVT.

The J gene is TRBJ1-3, the V gene TRBV9, with a tentative D call TRBD1 (5 bases). V dropped 4 bases and J dropped 2 bases, with 13 bases sitting between them. In germline, CDR1 is SGDLS, CDR2 YYNGEE. CDR3 size: 15 residues. DNA for the CDR3: TGTGCCAGCAGCATCAAGACAGAGCCTGGAAACACCATATATTTT. This encodes CASSIKTEPGNTIYF.

This clonotype was seen a handful of times. This chain links TRBV6-2 or TRBV6-3 with TRBJ2-1; D is possibly TRBD2 (5 bases). Looked up from germline, CDR1 is MNHEY and CDR2 is SVGEGT. With 6 bases removed from V and 9 bases from J, the gap between germline ends came to 12 bases. The CDR3 is made up of 12 amino acids. The CDR3 region is CASSHRTSEQFF. CDR3 bases: TGTGCCAGCAGCCACCGGACTTCTGAGCAGTTCTTC.

This clonotype has ten or more counts. V and J are TRBV6-1 and TRBJ2-1, with 12 positions matching TRBD2. Germline V CDR1 and CDR2: MNHNS, SASEGT. This CDR3 is built from 14 residues. With V trimmed by 6 bases and J by 5 bases, 2 bases remained unmatched. CDR3 nucleotides: TGTGCCAGCAGCCGACTAGCGGGGGACAATGAGCAGTTCTTC. Its protein is CASSRLAGDNEQFF.

This clonotype was observed at least ten times. The chain recombines TRBV4-3 with TRBJ2-1; no clear D gene. CDR3 size: 15 residues. The germline V and J ends were trimmed by 1 base and 6 bases, with 13 bases remaining between them. CDR1 and CDR2 (germline): LGHNA, YSLEER. The CDR3 sequence is CASSQASLGINEQFF. CDR3 sequence (DNA): TGCGCCAGCAGCCAAGCGTCCCTGGGGATCAATGAGCAGTTCTTC.